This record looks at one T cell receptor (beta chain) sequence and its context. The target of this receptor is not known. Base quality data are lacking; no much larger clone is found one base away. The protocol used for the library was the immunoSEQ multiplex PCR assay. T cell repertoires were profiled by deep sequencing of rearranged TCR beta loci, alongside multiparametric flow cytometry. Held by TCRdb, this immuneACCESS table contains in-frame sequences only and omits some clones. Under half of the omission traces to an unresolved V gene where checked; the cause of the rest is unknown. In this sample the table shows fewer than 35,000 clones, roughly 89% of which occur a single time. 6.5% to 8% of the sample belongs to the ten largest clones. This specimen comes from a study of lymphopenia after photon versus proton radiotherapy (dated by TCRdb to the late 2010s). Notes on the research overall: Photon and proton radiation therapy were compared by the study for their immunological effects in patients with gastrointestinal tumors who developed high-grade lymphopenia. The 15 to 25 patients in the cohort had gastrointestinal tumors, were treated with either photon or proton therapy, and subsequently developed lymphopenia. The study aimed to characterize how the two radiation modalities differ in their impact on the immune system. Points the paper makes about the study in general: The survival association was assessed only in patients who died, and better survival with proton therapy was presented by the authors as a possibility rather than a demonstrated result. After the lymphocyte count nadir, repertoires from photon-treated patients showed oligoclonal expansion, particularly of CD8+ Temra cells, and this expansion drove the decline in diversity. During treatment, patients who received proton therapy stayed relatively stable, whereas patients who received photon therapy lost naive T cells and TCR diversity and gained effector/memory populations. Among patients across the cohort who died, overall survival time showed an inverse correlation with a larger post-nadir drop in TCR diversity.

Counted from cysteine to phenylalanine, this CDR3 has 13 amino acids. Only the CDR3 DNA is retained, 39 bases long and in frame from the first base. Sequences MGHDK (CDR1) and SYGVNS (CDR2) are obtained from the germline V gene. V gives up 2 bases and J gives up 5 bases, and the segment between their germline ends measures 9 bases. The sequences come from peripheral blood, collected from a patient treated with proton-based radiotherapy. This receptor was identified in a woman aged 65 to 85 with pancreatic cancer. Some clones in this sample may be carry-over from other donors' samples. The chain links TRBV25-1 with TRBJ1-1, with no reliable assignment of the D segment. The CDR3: CASSEGPVTEAFF. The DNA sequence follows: TGTGCCAGCAGTGAAGGTCCAGTAACTGAAGCTTTCTTT.